Listed below are T cell receptor beta chains from one sample, sequenced in a study of T cell repertoires in cytomegalovirus infection. These receptors' targets are unknown. TCRdb re-derived calls from the reads in MiXCR, one entry per CDR3 protein. The table includes around 800,000 distinct CDR3 sequences, about 33% detected once. Sequenced here: cultured CD8+ T cells from PBMCs, sampled from culture after CMV antigen stimulation. The receptors shown here come from a human donor in good health (CMV status not recorded). Some clones in this sample may be carry-over from other donors' samples. The CDR3 runs from the conserved cysteine through the conserved F or W. A D gene is named only where the DNA matches it firmly. Clone size is stated in some rows and not others, as once, few, many or a class when expanded.

. TRBJ1-4 few TRBV7-8 TGTGCCAGCAGCTTGGTCGGACTCGTGCTAAATGAAAAACTGTTTTTT CASSLVGLVLNEKLFF
. TRBJ2-6 . TRBV7-2 TGTACCAGCAGCATAAAGGGGAGTTGGTCTGGGGCCAACGTCCTGACTTTC CTSSIKGSWSGANVLTF
TRBD2 TRBJ2-3 . TRBV6-2/TRBV6-3 TGTGCCAGCAGTTACTCCCTGGACCAAGGCGGGGGATATTACACAGATACGCAGTATTTT CASSYSLDQGGGYYTDTQYF
TRBD1 TRBJ2-1 . TRBV23-1 TGCGGCAGCAGTCAATCGTCCCAGGGGGCCTACAATGAGCAGTTCTTC CGSSQSSQGAYNEQFF
. TRBJ1-1 . TRBV7-8 TGTGTCAGCAGCTTAGGGCAGGACCTCATGACTGAAGCTTTCTTT CVSSLGQDLMTEAFF
TRBD1 TRBJ1-6 few TRBV6-2/TRBV6-3 TGTGCCAGCAATCTCCGGGACAGTTATAATTCACCCCTCCACTTT CASNLRDSYNSPLHF
. TRBJ2-3 . TRBV5-4 TGTGCCAGCAGCCGTCTCTTAGGGGTGGCGAACACAGATACGCAGTATTTT CASSRLLGVANTDTQYF
. TRBJ2-3 many TRBV7-2 TGTGCCAGCAGCTCAAGGACGGTTAGCACAGATACGCAGTATTTT CASSSRTVSTDTQYF
. TRBJ2-3 . TRBV6-1 TGTGCCAGCAGTGAAGTCGGCGATACGCAGTATTTT CASSEVGDTQYF
TRBD1 TRBJ1-1 . TRBV7-9 TGTGCCAGCAGCCATCCCTCCGACAGGGGGAACACTGAAGCTTTCTTT CASSHPSDRGNTEAFF
TRBD1 TRBJ1-2 many TRBV20-1 TGTTGTAGGGACAGGGATGGCTACACCTTC CCRDRDGYTF
. TRBJ2-5 few TRBV10-2 TGCGCCAGCAGTGAGTCGATCGGTAGAGGGGAGGAGACCCAGTACTTC CASSESIGRGEETQYF
TRBD1 TRBJ2-7 many TRBV7-6 TGTGCCAGCAGCTCATTCGGACAGGGGGCCAACGAGCAGTACTTC CASSSFGQGANEQYF
. TRBJ2-2 few TRBV6-5 TGTGCCAGCAGTTGGAGGGATGACACCGGGGAGCTGTTTTTT CASSWRDDTGELFF
. TRBJ2-1 few TRBV25-1 TGTGCCAGCAGTGTCGACAGTTACAGCTCCTACAATGAGCAGTTCTTC CASSVDSYSSYNEQFF
. TRBJ1-2 . TRBV7-8 TGTGCCAGCAGCTTAGATTCGGAGAGGGCAGCTTCTAACTATGGCTACACCTTC CASSLDSERAASNYGYTF
. TRBJ1-1 . TRBV7-1 TGTGCCAGCAGAGGGGCGTGGGGCACTGAAGCTTTCTTT CASRGAWGTEAFF
. TRBJ1-6 few TRBV7-9 TGTGCCAGCAGCTTATCCGCTAGCTCCTATAATTCACCCCTCCACTTT CASSLSASSYNSPLHF
. TRBJ2-1 few TRBV14 TGTGCCAGCAGCCCCGTAAGATGGAATGAGCAGTTCTTC CASSPVRWNEQFF
. TRBJ2-7 many TRBV5-4 TGTGCCAGCAGTTACGGGCCCACCTACGAGCAGTACTTC CASSYGPTYEQYF
. TRBJ1-5 few TRBV10-1 TGCGCCAGCAGTGACAGGGGAGGACAGCCCCAGCATTTT CASSDRGGQPQHF
. TRBJ1-5 . TRBV6-2/TRBV6-3 TGTGCCAGCAGTTACTCGAATAGGGGAAGCAATCAGCCCCAGCATTTT CASSYSNRGSNQPQHF
TRBD1 TRBJ2-3 few TRBV7-9 TGTGCCAGCAGCCGCCAGGGGGCCCGAGCCGCAGATACGCAGTATTTT CASSRQGARAADTQYF
TRBD1 TRBJ2-7 few TRBV5-5 TGTGCCAGCAGCTTGGAACAGGGGGTGAGGTACGAGCAGTACTTC CASSLEQGVRYEQYF
. TRBJ1-1 few TRBV7-6 TGTGCCAGCAGCGCAGAGACACCGAACACTGAAGCTTTCTTT CASSAETPNTEAFF
. TRBJ2-3 . TRBV20-1 TGCAGTGCTAGAGATTCCCAGCGAAACACAGATACGCAGTATTTT CSARDSQRNTDTQYF